The 10 T cell receptor beta chains below were found in one sample sequenced in a study of blood T cell repertoires in COVID-19 (dated by TCRdb to 2020 to 2022). The library relied on the immunoSEQ multiplex PCR assay. Here the immuneACCESS table is served through TCRdb, limited to in-frame sequences with V and J called. Missing clones are a known gap in these copies; in checked studies unresolved V genes cover under half, and the rest lacks a known reason. This sample gives 300,000 to 350,000 clones in total; roughly 90% of them show up just once. The ten largest account for roughly 4.3% of the sample. The sequencing sample was made of PBMCs or T cells enriched from blood (not recorded which). Receptors were obtained from a woman aged 18-35 years with acute COVID-19.

This clone was counted a few times. This chain joins TRBV9 and TRBJ2-7, with D perhaps matching TRBD1 (6 bases). CDR3 length: 14 amino acids. Trimming took 3 bases from V and 2 from J, leaving 12 bases between them. CDR1 and CDR2 from the germline V gene are SGDLS and YYNGEE. CDR3 in DNA: TGTGCCAGCAGCGCAGGGGCATATCCCTACGAGCAGTACTTC. As protein: CASSAGAYPYEQYF.

The CDR3 nucleotides read TGTGCCAGCAGTTACTCGCAGGCGTCTCACTATGGCTACACCTTC. This translates into CASSYSQASHYGYTF. The rearrangement joins TRBV6-5 to TRBJ1-2; D call uncertain. The CDR3 is made up of 15 amino acids. V was pared by 0 bases and J by 3 bases, with 11 bases between. CDR1 and CDR2 (germline): MNHEY, SVGAGI.

The CDR3: CASSSPVLLGNTIYF. In DNA, the CDR3 is TGTGCCAGCAGTTCACCTGTACTGCTTGGAAACACCATATATTTT. V gene TRBV28 combines with J gene TRBJ1-3; D is uncertain. The CDR3 is made up of 15 amino acids. V was pared by 4 bases and J by 3 bases, with 13 bases between. Germline V gene sequence: CDR1 MDHEN, CDR2 SYDVKM.

This clone was observed a few times. The V and J genes are TRBV12-3 or TRBV12-4 and TRBJ1-5; possibly TRBD1 for D (6 bases). Trimming took 8 bases from V and 5 from J, leaving 13 bases between them. The CDR3 spans 13 residues. Written as DNA, the CDR3 is TGTGCCAGCCAGGGGTCGGTGCATCAGCCCCAGCATTTT. Translated: CASQGSVHQPQHF.

This rearrangement joins TRBV9 to TRBJ2-6, with D unresolved. V lost 4 bases and J 2 bases, leaving 10 bases between the germline ends. The germline gives CDR1 SGDLS, CDR2 YYNGEE. This CDR3 spans 15 amino acids. This CDR3 reads CASSPRTPGANVLTF. CDR3 nucleotide sequence: TGTGCCAGCAGCCCCCGCACTCCTGGGGCCAACGTCCTGACTTTC.

This chain joins TRBV6-5 and TRBJ1-1, with 7 nucleotides matching TRBD1. Germline CDR1 is MNHEY and CDR2 is SVGAGI. V was pared by 4 bases and J by 5 bases, with 10 bases of the junction left unmatched. This CDR3 comprises 15 residues. The CDR3 loop reads CASSSLSTGRTEAFF. In DNA form, the CDR3 reads TGTGCCAGCAGTTCGTTGTCGACAGGGAGAACTGAAGCTTTCTTT.

The CDR3 DNA reads TGTGCCAGCAGTTCGACAGGGGGTGAAGCTTTCTTT. This codes for CASSSTGGEAFF. V usage is TRBV9 and J usage is TRBJ1-1, with TRBD1 matching over 9 bases. The V segment lost 5 bases and the J segment 7 bases; nucleotides outside the gene matches: 3. The length of the CDR3 is 12 residues. Germline V gives CDR1 SGDLS, CDR2 YYNGEE. The full variable domain, with the rest looked up from reference TRBV9 and TRBJ1-1, is DSGVTQTPKHLITATGQRVTLRCSPRSGDLSVYWYQQSLDQGLQFLIQYYNGEERAKGNILERFSAQQFPDLHSELNLSSLELGDSALYFCASSSTGGEAFFGQGTRLTVV.

The chain has TRBV28 and TRBJ1-3; no clear D gene. CDR3 size: 15 residues. The germline V and J ends were trimmed by 3 bases and 1 base, with 10 bases remaining between them. Germline V gene data show CDR1 as MDHEN and CDR2 as SYDVKM. The CDR3 DNA sequence: TGTGCCAGCAGTTTCTCCACCCAGTCTGGAAACACCATATATTTT. Translating gives CASSFSTQSGNTIYF. Combining the CDR3 with reference TRBV28 and TRBJ1-3 gives the whole variable domain DVKVTQSSRYLVKRTGEKVFLECVQDMDHENMFWYRQDPGLGLRLIYFSYDVKMKEKGDIPEGYSVSREKKERFSLILESASTNQTSMYLCASSFSTQSGNTIYFGEGSWLTVV.

The chain has TRBV19 and TRBJ1-2; 9 bases align to TRBD1. The J segment lost 4 bases and the V segment lost 3 bases, leaving 3 bases of the junction unmatched. CDR3 size: 14 residues. Germline lookup yields CDR1 LNHDA and CDR2 SQIVND (reference sequence). The CDR3 coding sequence is TGTGCCAGTAGTATCACAGGGGGCCTCTATGGCTACACCTTC. Residues: CASSITGGLYGYTF.

The rearrangement uses TRBV27 and TRBJ2-1; 8 bases agree with TRBD2. V dropped 6 bases and J dropped 6; count of bases not matched to a gene: 10. The CDR3 runs 15 residues. CDR1 is MNHEY, CDR2 SMNVEV, per germline (reference sequence). The CDR3 reads CASRATKGLVNEQFF. The CDR3 nucleotides read TGTGCCAGCAGGGCCACGAAGGGACTAGTCAATGAGCAGTTCTTC.